These 4 T cell receptor beta chains originate from one sample sequenced in a study of OX40 agonist ivuxolimab in advanced cancers. This table comes from immunoSEQ multiplex PCR, and its TCRdb copy is limited to in-frame clones, with some not included. In the table there are around 66,000 clones, roughly 85% of which are singletons. The sample consisted of CD4+ or CD8+ T cells sorted from blood, taken in a trial of the OX40 agonist ivuxolimab. The receptors come from an adult with an advanced solid tumor such as melanoma, head and neck, liver or kidney cancer.

The V call is TRBV6-1, the J call TRBJ2-3, with 9 positions matching TRBD2. V lost 2 bases to trimming and J lost 4 bases; unmatched junction nucleotides: 13. CDR1 and CDR2 (germline): MNHNS, SASEGT. CDR3 size: 18 residues. The CDR3 DNA reads TGTGCCAGCAGTGAATTCCAGCGGGGGGCCCGTGGGCCAGATACGCAGTATTTT. This translates into CASSEFQRGARGPDTQYF.

V gene TRBV5-1 combines with J gene TRBJ2-5; 10 bases map to TRBD2. This CDR3 has 16 amino acids. Trimming cost V 2 bases and J 5 bases; bases outside gene matches: 9. Germline V gene data show CDR1 as SGHRS and CDR2 as YFSETQ. CDR3 amino acids: CASSFGSGGAEETQYF. CDR3 nucleotide sequence: TGCGCCAGCAGCTTCGGGAGCGGGGGGGCTGAGGAGACCCAGTACTTC.

The sample holds one count of this clone. The chain couples TRBV4-2 to TRBJ2-3; possibly TRBD1 or TRBD2 for D (5 bases each). Germline CDR1 LGHNA, CDR2 YNFKEQ. Trimming shortened V by 1 base and J by 6 bases, and 14 bases separated the two germline ends. The CDR3 contains 15 residues. CDR3 amino acids: CASSQVRDPRDTQYF. The CDR3 DNA sequence: TGTGCCAGCAGCCAAGTAAGGGACCCTAGGGATACGCAGTATTTT.

This clone was seen just once. This chain links TRBV30 with TRBJ1-3; D may be TRBD1 (5 bases). CDR3 length equals 14 residues. Germline CDR1 reads GTSNPN; CDR2 reads SVGIG (reference sequence). The V end lost 2 bases, the J end lost 11 bases, and 19 bases lay between the germline ends. DNA for the CDR3: TGTGCCTGGAGTAAAGCGACTAGGACAATATCCATATATTTT. This translates into CAWSKATRTISIYF.